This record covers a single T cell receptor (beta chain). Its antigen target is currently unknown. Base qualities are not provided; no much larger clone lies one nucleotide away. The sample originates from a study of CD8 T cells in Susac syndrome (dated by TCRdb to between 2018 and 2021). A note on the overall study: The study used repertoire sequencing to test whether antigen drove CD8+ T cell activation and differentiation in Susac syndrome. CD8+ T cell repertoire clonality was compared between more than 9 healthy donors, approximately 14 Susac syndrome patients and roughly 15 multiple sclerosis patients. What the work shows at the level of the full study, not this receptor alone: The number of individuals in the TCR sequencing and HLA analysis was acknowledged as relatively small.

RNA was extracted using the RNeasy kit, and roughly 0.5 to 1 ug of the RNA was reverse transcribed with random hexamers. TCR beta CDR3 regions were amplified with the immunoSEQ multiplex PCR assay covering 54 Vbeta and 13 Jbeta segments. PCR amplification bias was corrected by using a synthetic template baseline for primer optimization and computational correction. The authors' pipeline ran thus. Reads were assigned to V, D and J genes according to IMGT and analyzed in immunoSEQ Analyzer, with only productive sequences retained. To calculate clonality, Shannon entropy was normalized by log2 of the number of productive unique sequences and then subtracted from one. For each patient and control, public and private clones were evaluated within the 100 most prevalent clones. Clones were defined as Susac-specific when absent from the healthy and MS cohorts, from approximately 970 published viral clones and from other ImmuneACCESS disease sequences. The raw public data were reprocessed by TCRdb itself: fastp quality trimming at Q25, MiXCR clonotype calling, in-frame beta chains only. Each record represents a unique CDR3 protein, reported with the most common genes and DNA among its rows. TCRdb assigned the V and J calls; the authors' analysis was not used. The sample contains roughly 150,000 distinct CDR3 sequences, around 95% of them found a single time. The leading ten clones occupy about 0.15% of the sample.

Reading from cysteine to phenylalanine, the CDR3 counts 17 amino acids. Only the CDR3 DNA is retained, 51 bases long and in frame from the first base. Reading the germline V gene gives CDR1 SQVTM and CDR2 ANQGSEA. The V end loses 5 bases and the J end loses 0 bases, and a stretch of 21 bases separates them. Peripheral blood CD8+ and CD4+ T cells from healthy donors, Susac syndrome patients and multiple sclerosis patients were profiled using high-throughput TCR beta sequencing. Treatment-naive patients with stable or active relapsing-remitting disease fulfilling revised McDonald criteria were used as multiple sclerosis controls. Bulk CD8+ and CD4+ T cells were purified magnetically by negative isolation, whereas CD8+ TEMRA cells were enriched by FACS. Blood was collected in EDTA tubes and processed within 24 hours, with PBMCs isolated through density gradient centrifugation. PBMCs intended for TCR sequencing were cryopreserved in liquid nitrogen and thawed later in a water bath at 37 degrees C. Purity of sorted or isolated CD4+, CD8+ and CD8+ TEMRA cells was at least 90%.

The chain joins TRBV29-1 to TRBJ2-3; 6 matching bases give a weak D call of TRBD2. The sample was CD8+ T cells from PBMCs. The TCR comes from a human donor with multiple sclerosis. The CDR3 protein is CSVRSGPTGTSTDTQYF. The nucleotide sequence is TGCAGCGTTAGAAGTGGTCCCACCGGGACTAGCACAGATACGCAGTATTTT.